Below, one T cell receptor beta chain is given with its context. Antigen: not known. CDR3 length: 16 amino acids. V shed 5 bases and J 2 bases; nucleotides not matched to a gene: 10. Germline V gene sequence: CDR1 SEHNR, CDR2 FQNEAQ (reference sequence). This entry belongs to a study of shared clonotypes between healthy human individuals. Overall study results and limits: Naive subsets, compared against memory subsets, generally had larger estimated richness values. Despite large depth, rarefaction showed incomplete sorted-subset sequencing. Generation probabilities of non-shared clonotypes were lower (relative to those shared by all four donors).

Cells designated naive CD8 were CD45RO-negative and were positively selected for CCR7, with terminally differentiated effector memory CD45RA+ cells excluded. Replicate PCRs for sorted subsets used approximately 190 ng DNA; this equaled 30,000 to 35,000 T cell genomes. Profiled with immunoSEQ multiplex PCR; TCRdb holds only in-frame clones, not every one. The sample consists of some 1,900,000 clones, approximately 94% of them appearing once. V gene TRBV7-9 combines with J gene TRBJ2-7; TRBD1 agrees at 9 bases. The sample comprised naive CD8+ T cells sorted from blood. The origin of this receptor is a man between 18 and 35 years old in good health. The CDR3 is CASSPAWGTGPYEQYF. CDR3 DNA sequence: TGTGCCAGCAGCCCTGCATGGGGGACAGGGCCCTACGAGCAGTACTTC.